This T cell receptor (beta chain) was obtained from a study of cytomegalovirus exposure and HLA in healthy donors. General study results and limits: Many donors carried some public TCRs, although rarity characterized most TCR sequences.

For this clone: The antigen remains unidentified.

Generated by immunoSEQ multiplex PCR, the TCRdb table keeps only in-frame clones and is missing some. This table has some 84,000 clones, under 95% appearing once. The CDR3 extends over 14 amino acids. V lost 4 bases and J lost 9; bases outside the gene matches: 9. Germline V gene sequence: CDR1 LNHDA, CDR2 SQIVND (reference sequence). The clonotype comes from a man under 40 in good health and CMV-seronegative. Sequenced sample: PBMCs. The rearrangement joins TRBV19 to TRBJ1-5; 7 bases align to TRBD1. The CDR3 coding sequence is TGTGCCAGTAGTACACAGGGGTACCCATCGCCCCAGCATTTT. Its protein is CASSTQGYPSPQHF.